This T cell receptor (beta chain) was identified in a study of shared clonotypes between healthy human individuals. Study-level information: There were three CD4 naive, three CD4 memory, two CD8 naive and one CD8 memory plates per donor. Study-wide results and limits: The four-donor shared clonotypes exceeded non-shared clonotypes in generation probability, with non-shared ones scoring lower.

Comment on this clone: The antigen is not known. This sample includes further DNA sequences coding for the same CDR3.

Terminally differentiated effector memory CD45RA+ cells were excluded by CCR7 positive selection of CD45RO-negative cells. Assay: immunoSEQ multiplex PCR; the TCRdb copy retains only in-frame clones and omits some. The sample consists of 2 million to 2.5 million clones, roughly 95% of them appearing once. Germline V gene data show CDR1 as SEHNR and CDR2 as FQNEAQ (reference sequence). The CDR3 is made up of 13 amino acids. V was clipped by 5 bases and J by 6 bases, with 13 bases between them. The sample consisted of naive CD8+ T cells sorted from blood. The chain couples TRBV7-9 to TRBJ1-1; perhaps TRBD1 as D (5 bases). The TCR originated in a young man in good health. The CDR3, as DNA: TGTGCCAGCAGCAGGAGGGACCGGGCTGAAGCTTTCTTT. Translated, it gives CASSRRDRAEAFF. Drawing the rest from reference TRBV7-9 and TRBJ1-1, the complete variable domain is DTGVSQNPRHKITKRGQNVTFRCDPISEHNRLYWYRQTLGQGPEFLTYFQNEAQLEKSRLLSDRFSAERPKGSFSTLEIQRTEQGDSAMYLCASSRRDRAEAFFGQGTRLTVV.